What follows are 13 T cell receptor beta chains derived from one specimen sequenced in a study of molecular identifiers for immune sequencing clone quantification (dated by TCRdb to the late 2010s). The library was built by means of PCR. Sequencing instrument: Illumina HiSeq 4000. The raw public data were reprocessed by TCRdb itself: fastp quality trimming at Q25, MiXCR clonotype calling, in-frame beta chains only. Each record represents a unique CDR3 protein, reported with the most common genes and DNA among its rows. Recorded for this sample are over 85,000 distinct CDR3 sequences; about 21% of them occurred a single time. The leading ten clones occupy approximately 0.99% of the sample. The source material was naive CD8+ T cells from blood, with Jurkat cell RNA spiked in. According to the study, the label for this sample's cell subset or site signals: FACS-sorted CD8+CD4-CCR7+CD45RA+ naive T cells. The receptors were sampled from a human donor in good health. Some libraries in this study had Jurkat cell RNA spiked in.

This clonotype was counted many times. The chain's CDR3 is CASSLWVPTGTYNEQFF. The CDR3 nucleotides are TGCGCCAGCAGCTTGTGGGTACCGACAGGAACCTACAATGAGCAGTTCTTC. The chain carries TRBV5-1 and TRBJ2-1; the D gene is possibly TRBD1 (6 bases). The germline gives CDR1 SGHRS, CDR2 YFSETQ. This CDR3 region has 17 residues. V shed 1 base and J shed 2 bases, with 16 bases lying between them. Based on the CDR3 plus reference TRBV5-1 and TRBJ2-1, the full variable domain is KAGVTQTPRYLIKTRGQQVTLSCSPISGHRSVSWYQQTPGQGLQFLFEYFSETQRNKGNFPGRFSGRQFSNSRSEMNVSTLELGDSALYLCASSLWVPTGTYNEQFFGPGTRLTVL.

This chain links TRBV7-9 with TRBJ1-3; D may be TRBD1 (6 bases). The CDR3 totals 15 residues. CDR1 and CDR2 (germline): SEHNR, FQNEAQ (reference sequence). Trimming cost V 0 bases and J 1 base, with 7 bases left between them. CDR3 DNA: TGTGCCAGCAGCTTAGCCGGGACATCTGGAAACACCATATATTTT. This encodes CASSLAGTSGNTIYF.

V usage is TRBV29-1 and J usage is TRBJ2-5; possible D gene TRBD2, 6 bases. Per the germline V gene, CDR1 is SQVTM and CDR2 is ANQGSEA. Trimming shortened V by 7 bases and J by 4 bases, and 13 bases separated the two germline ends. This CDR3 contains 12 residues. The CDR3 protein is CSALGGSETQYF. CDR3 in DNA: TGCAGCGCCCTCGGGGGTTCAGAGACCCAGTACTTC.

Worth noting for this clonotype: One end of the junction varies from germline; a read error may be responsible. The chain is built from TRBV24-1 and TRBJ1-5; D unclear. CDR1 and CDR2 from the germline V gene are KGHDR and SFDVKD. CDR3 length equals 12 residues. The CDR3 nucleotides read TGTGCCGCCAGTGACCGGAATCAGCCCCAGCATTTT. Amino acid sequence: CAASDRNQPQHF.

On this clonotype itself: It may be a read error: a sequence one base away is much more abundant. It is likely a read error, because the conserved phenylalanine at the end of the CDR3 is missing. The chain combines TRBV7-3 with TRBJ2-1; a weak D match, TRBD2 (7 bases). The CDR3 is made up of 15 amino acids. Looked up from germline, CDR1 is SGHTA and CDR2 is FQGTGA. V was clipped by 4 bases and J by 8 bases, with 18 bases between them. The CDR3 reads CASSSTGSGGDEQFV. CDR3 coding DNA: TGTGCCAGCAGCTCAACCGGGTCGGGGGGCGATGAGCAGTTCGTC.

In its sample, this clonotype was seen a few times. This chain joins TRBV20-1 and TRBJ2-7; D perhaps matches TRBD2 (6 bases). Trimming stripped 0 bases from V and 0 bases from J, with 12 bases between. There are 15 residues in the CDR3. From germline, CDR1 is DFQATT and CDR2 SNEGSKA (reference sequence). The CDR3 region has the DNA TGCAGTGCTAGAGAGCTAGCGACGAGCTCCTACGAGCAGTACTTC. It codes for CSARELATSSYEQYF.

In the case of this clonotype: A much larger clone sits a single nucleotide away, making a read error possible. The chain has TRBV6-2 or TRBV6-3 and TRBJ2-2; D perhaps matches TRBD1 (6 bases). Germline CDR1 and CDR2: MNHEY and SVGEGT. This CDR3 spans 15 amino acids. Deletions cut 7 bases from V and 1 base from J, with 13 bases between. CDR3 residues: CASIMETGNTGELFF. Here the CDR3 DNA reads TGTGCCAGCATAATGGAGACAGGGAACACCGGGGAGCTGTTTTTT.

The rearrangement joins TRBV27 to TRBJ1-1, with D uncertain. Trimming left V 0 bases short and J 4 bases short, with 18 bases between. From germline, CDR1 is MNHEY and CDR2 SMNVEV (reference sequence). There are 17 residues in the CDR3. For the CDR3, the DNA is TGTGCCAGCAGTTTATCCCGGACCGACAATTTTGGCACTGAAGCTTTCTTT. Translating gives CASSLSRTDNFGTEAFF.

V and J are TRBV28 and TRBJ2-5, with 8 bases aligning to TRBD1. Unmatched junction bases numbered 10, after V lost 5 bases and J lost 5 bases. This CDR3 is built from 15 residues. In germline, CDR1 is MDHEN, CDR2 SYDVKM. CDR3 amino acids: CASSKRTGPGETQYF. The CDR3 DNA sequence: TGTGCCAGCAGTAAGAGGACAGGGCCCGGGGAGACCCAGTACTTC.

This clonotype was found many times. The genes are TRBV12-3 or TRBV12-4 and TRBJ1-1, with TRBD1 as a possible D gene (6 bases). V was shortened by 6 bases and J by 0 bases, with 11 bases between the two germline ends. The CDR3 loop spans 14 amino acids. This CDR3 reads CASRGDKLNTEAFF. The CDR3 DNA is TGTGCCAGCAGGGGGGACAAATTGAACACTGAAGCTTTCTTT.

This clonotype was seen ten or more times. The J gene is TRBJ1-5, the V gene TRBV27; 8 bases match TRBD1. The V segment lost 6 bases and the J segment 0 bases; nucleotides outside the gene matches: 7. This CDR3 has 16 residues. Germline V gene sequence: CDR1 MNHEY, CDR2 SMNVEV (reference sequence). CDR3: CASSPQGVRSNQPQHF. The CDR3 bases are TGTGCCAGCAGCCCACAGGGGGTGCGTAGCAATCAGCCCCAGCATTTT.

In this sample, this clonotype turned up once. This could be a read error, since a much larger clone is one nucleotide away. The gene calls are TRBV11-3 and TRBJ2-7, with a tentative D call TRBD1 (5 bases). Germline V CDR1 and CDR2: SGHNT, YENEEA. CDR3 length: 13 residues. The CDR3 bases are TGTGCCAGCAGCTTTGGACACACCTACGAGCGGTACTTC. Translated, it gives CASSFGHTYERYF.

This clonotype was observed a few times. A read error may be the cause here, since a much bigger clone is one base away. The V and J genes are TRBV5-1 and TRBJ2-2; 7 nucleotides align to TRBD2. Germline V gives CDR1 SGHRS, CDR2 YFSETQ. CDR3 length: 17 amino acids. The CDR3 sequence: CASSFTSVRSFTGGLFF. CDR3 DNA: TGCGCCAGCAGCTTTACTAGCGTGAGGAGTTTCACCGGGGGGCTGTTTTTT.